This T cell receptor (beta chain) originates from a study of blood T cell repertoires in COVID-19. In the authors' methods: The authors estimated nucleated cell counts from reference gene primer amplification. Produced via immunoSEQ multiplex PCR; TCRdb's table is partial and in-frame only. The DNA was the basis for D and trimming; V, J and clone size are from that table. In the table there are tens of thousands of clones, roughly nine tenths of which are singletons. J gave up 5 bases and V 0 bases, and 0 bases lay outside the gene matches. CDR1 and CDR2 (germline): MNHEY, SMNVEV (reference sequence). The CDR3 sequence is 15 residues long.

Sequenced input: peripheral blood. This chain uses TRBV27 with TRBJ2-1; 11 nucleotides agree with TRBD2. This receptor was taken from a woman between 50 and 59 years old with active COVID-19. The CDR3 DNA sequence: TGTGCCAGCAGTTTATCACTAGCGGGAGACAATGAGCAGTTCTTC. Protein product: CASSLSLAGDNEQFF.